Listed below are T cell receptor beta chains from one sample, sequenced in a study of blood T cell repertoires in COVID-19. TCRdb keeps only in-frame clones here, not all; method: immunoSEQ multiplex PCR. This table has a few hundred thousand clones, about 89% appearing once. The sequencing sample was made of PBMCs or T cells enriched from blood (not recorded which). These receptors all stem from a human donor in a cohort exposed to, infected with or recovered from COVID-19 (not recorded which). The donor label of this sample is uncertain. CDR3s include the opening cysteine and the closing phenylalanine or tryptophan. Each record gives: J gene, clone size, V gene, D gene, CDR3 protein, CDR3 DNA. D genes are given only for firm matches. Clone sizes are given selectively: once, few, many, or a class where the clone is expanded.

TRBJ2-5	-	TRBV13	TRBD1	CASSSRTGAQETQYF	TGTGCCAGCAGCTCCCGAACAGGGGCCCAAGAGACCCAGTACTTC
TRBJ2-5	-	TRBV30	-	CAWSPGLTQYF	TGTGCCTGGAGTCCCGGTCTGACCCAGTACTTC
TRBJ1-2	few	TRBV30	-	CAWSSGNQGASSF	TGTGCCTGGAGTTCAGGGAATCAAGGTGCTTCCTCCTTC
TRBJ1-1	-	TRBV20-1	-	CSASNGGRTEAFF	TGCAGTGCTAGTAATGGGGGCCGTACTGAAGCTTTCTTT
TRBJ2-7	-	TRBV9	TRBD2	CASSPSGGLEVYEQYF	TGTGCCAGCAGCCCCAGTGGCGGACTAGAAGTCTACGAGCAGTACTTC
TRBJ1-1	-	TRBV6-5	-	CASRNPSGFTEAFF	TGTGCCAGCAGGAACCCCTCGGGGTTCACTGAAGCTTTCTTT
TRBJ1-1	-	TRBV7-2	TRBD1	CASSYRDRGLGNTEAFF	TGTGCCAGCAGTTACCGGGACAGGGGGCTCGGGAACACTGAAGCTTTCTTT
TRBJ1-1	-	TRBV4-2	-	CASSQDSSPGKTFF	TGTGCCAGCAGCCAAGATTCCAGTCCAGGGAAGACTTTCTTT
TRBJ1-1	-	TRBV21-1	-	CASSKYRGSNTEAFF	TGTGCCAGCAGCAAGTACAGGGGGTCGAACACTGAAGCTTTCTTT
TRBJ1-1	-	TRBV6-2/TRBV6-3	-	CASSSRAGTRNTEAFF	TGTGCCAGCAGTTCTCGAGCGGGCACAAGGAACACTGAAGCTTTCTTT
TRBJ1-1	-	TRBV6-5	TRBD1	CASSLHHRGMDAFF	TGTGCCAGCAGCTTACATCACAGGGGAATGGATGCTTTCTTT